This is a list of T cell receptor beta chains from one sample in a study of neoadjuvant anti-PD-1 for oral cavity cancer. Some clones are missing from TCRdb's copy, which holds only in-frame ones; the method was immunoSEQ multiplex PCR. The sample lists 5,500 to 7,000 clones; approximately 53% were seen once. The material sequenced was tumor tissue, taken after nivolumab (anti-PD-1) treatment. These receptors were taken from a person aged 35 to 85 with oral cavity squamous cell carcinoma. The CDR3 runs from the conserved cysteine through the conserved F or W. A D gene is named only where the DNA matches it firmly. For some rows the clone size is stated as once, few or many, or as a class when expanded; others skip it.

>NA|TRBV18|NA|TRBJ1-4
CASSPSGGTNEKLFF
TGTGCCAGCTCCCCTAGTGGGGGGACTAATGAAAAACTGTTTTTT
>NA|TRBV5-1|TRBD1|TRBJ2-7
CASSEGDSRYEQYF
TGCGCCAGCAGCGAGGGGGACAGTCGCTACGAGCAGTACTTC
>few|TRBV19|NA|TRBJ2-2
CASSVETGYGGELFF
TGTGCCAGTAGTGTAGAAACAGGGTACGGCGGGGAGCTGTTTTTT
>NA|TRBV19|TRBD1|TRBJ2-7
CASGPGTGNSEQYF
TGTGCCAGTGGGCCCGGGACAGGGAATTCCGAGCAGTACTTC
>NA|TRBV19|NA|TRBJ2-5
CASSIAQRETQYF
TGTGCCAGTAGTATAGCTCAGAGAGAGACCCAGTACTTC
>NA|TRBV7-9|NA|TRBJ2-5
CASSSLWGARETQYF
TGTGCCAGCAGCTCCCTGTGGGGAGCGAGAGAGACCCAGTACTTC
>NA|TRBV10-2|TRBD1|TRBJ1-2
CASSEGGQYYGYTF
TGCGCCAGCAGTGAAGGGGGACAGTACTATGGCTACACCTTC
>NA|TRBV11-3|NA|TRBJ2-3
CASTAGAGEADTQYF
TGTGCCAGCACCGCGGGGGCGGGAGAAGCAGATACGCAGTATTTT
>NA|TRBV25-1|NA|TRBJ1-3
CATRGAASRSGNTIYF
TGTGCCACCCGAGGGGCAGCCTCTCGTTCTGGAAACACCATATATTTT
>NA|TRBV29-1|NA|TRBJ1-3
CSVYGGNTIYF
TGCAGCGTGTACGGGGGGAACACCATATATTTT
>NA|TRBV9|TRBD2|TRBJ2-4
CASSPEGEGWTLAKNIQYF
TGTGCCAGCAGCCCCGAAGGGGAGGGGTGGACTCTAGCCAAAAACATTCAGTACTTC
>NA|TRBV18|TRBD2|TRBJ2-1
CASSSRTSGRGNEQFF
TGTGCCAGCTCATCTAGAACTAGCGGGAGGGGCAATGAGCAGTTCTTC
>once|TRBV11-2|TRBD1|TRBJ2-3
CASSSDRRGTDTQYF
TGTGCCAGCAGCTCGGACAGGCGGGGCACAGATACGCAGTATTTT
>NA|TRBV19|NA|TRBJ1-5
CASSTSTGSNQPQHF
TGTGCCAGTAGTACTAGTACAGGGAGCAATCAGCCCCAGCATTTT
>NA|TRBV6-5|TRBD2|TRBJ2-2
CASSLAGRSGELFF
TGTGCCAGCAGTCTAGCGGGTAGATCCGGGGAGCTGTTTTTT
>NA|TRBV6-1|NA|TRBJ1-2
CASRSGLLSGGYTF
TGTGCCAGCAGATCGGGCCTCCTGAGTGGCGGCTACACCTTC
>NA|TRBV9|NA|TRBJ1-3
CASSPGNTIYF
TGTGCCAGTTCGCCTGGAAACACCATATATTTT
>large|TRBV4-1|TRBD2|TRBJ2-1
CASSQGLAGGPEGEQFF
TGCGCCAGCAGCCAAGGACTAGCGGGAGGGCCTGAGGGTGAGCAGTTCTTC
>once|TRBV7-2|TRBD1|TRBJ2-5
CASSPTGGKETQYF
TGTGCCAGCAGCCCTACAGGGGGGAAAGAGACCCAGTACTTC
>NA|TRBV10-3|NA|TRBJ1-1
CAISDLLGGTEAFF
TGTGCCATCAGTGATTTGTTGGGGGGCACTGAAGCTTTCTTT
>NA|TRBV20-1|TRBD1|TRBJ1-2
CSARTGGGYTF
TGCAGTGCTAGGACAGGGGGTGGCTACACCTTC
>NA|TRBV11-2|TRBD1|TRBJ1-1
CASSRKGQGVQNTEAFF
TGTGCCAGCAGCAGAAAAGGACAGGGGGTTCAGAACACTGAAGCTTTCTTT
>few|TRBV19|TRBD1|TRBJ1-6
CASSGDGTGYGDSPLHF
TGTGCCAGTAGTGGGGACGGGACAGGGTACGGAGATTCACCCCTCCACTTT
>NA|TRBV9|NA|TRBJ1-2
CASSVEGRANYGYTF
TGTGCCAGCAGCGTAGAGGGCAGGGCTAACTATGGCTACACCTTC
>few|TRBV21-1|NA|TRBJ1-1
CASGLDRGRNTEAFF
TGTGCCAGCGGCCTCGACAGGGGCCGAAACACTGAAGCTTTCTTT
>NA|TRBV14|TRBD2|TRBJ2-1
CASSQSSGANNEQFF
TGTGCCAGCAGCCAGTCTAGCGGGGCCAACAATGAGCAGTTCTTC
>NA|TRBV7-8|NA|TRBJ2-1
CASSLAARRTYNEQFF
TGTGCCAGCAGCTTAGCCGCTAGGAGGACCTACAATGAGCAGTTCTTC
>NA|TRBV11-2|NA|TRBJ2-1
CASSLAALELGQFF
TGTGCCAGCAGCTTAGCCGCACTCGAACTGGGGCAGTTCTTC
>NA|TRBV2|NA|TRBJ2-2
CASSGREWTGELFF
TGTGCCAGCAGTGGAAGGGAGTGGACCGGGGAGCTGTTTTTT